This T cell receptor (beta chain) was found in a study of blood T cell repertoires in COVID-19 (dated by TCRdb to 2018 to 2021). Concerning the study at large: Collaborator samples came from the United States, Italy and Spain and covered acute and convalescent phases of COVID-19. The prospective study material was composed of cDNA or gDNA derived from T cells, B-cell-depleted T cells, or PBMCs. The dataset comprised deeply sampled blood TCRbeta repertoires from subjects exposed to, actively infected with, or recovered from COVID-19. The repertoires were released in a freely available public database intended as a resource for research on the immune response to SARS-CoV-2. Samples came from the ongoing ImmuneRACE study (first 160 participants) plus 1,254 subjects from 6 global collaborators. Sample metadata almost always included a de-identified subject ID, COVID-19 status, age in years and sex. Where available, HLA class I and class II types were taken from metadata supplied by the sample provider and were not determined by assay-based typing.

In regard to this clone: No antigen is known for it. One end of the junction does not line up with germline, which may come from a read error.

Beyond this particular receptor, the publication reports: Clinical and demographic metadata were provided uncurated, with the amount varying by source and participant.

The CDR3 holds 15 amino acids from the cysteine to the phenylalanine. CDR3 DNA only is kept here, 45 bases in frame from base 1. The germline V gene gives CDR1 as SNHLY and CDR2 as FYNNEI. Whole blood was collected in K2EDTA tubes by collaborating institutions according to the institutions' own protocols. Collaborator samples were shipped for TCRbeta analysis as frozen whole blood, isolated PBMCs, or DNA extracted from either sample type. TCRbeta CDR3 regions were amplified from genomic DNA using the immunoSEQ Assay, a bias-controlled multiplex PCR. As for the original processing: Nucleated cell counts per sample were estimated from amplification of reference gene primers within the assay. To quantify the absolute abundance of each unique TCRbeta CDR3 rearrangement, sequence reads were collapsed and filtered. Productive Simpson clonality was computed per sample as the square root of Simpson's diversity index over productive rearrangements. TCRdb obtained this table from immuneACCESS and retained in-frame rearrangements with V and J assigned. These tables miss some clones; where compared with another copy, unresolved V genes account for less than half of the shortfall, and the remainder is unexplained. V, J and clone size derive from that table, while D and trimming were established from the DNA sequence. Recorded for this sample are under 250,000 clones; roughly 90% of them occurred a single time. Around 2.8% of the sample goes to the ten largest clones.

Sample: peripheral blood. The chain links TRBV2 with TRBJ1-5, with TRBD1 identical over 7 junction bases. This clonotype was sampled from an older woman with acute or convalescent COVID-19. The CDR3 protein is CASREGSGGNQPQHF. In nucleotide form, the sequence is TGTGCCAGCAGGGAAGGGTCAGGGGGGAATCAGCCCCAGCATTTT.